The source of this TCR beta chain is a study of T cell repertoires in cytomegalovirus infection. For the study at large: Both CMV infection and a matching HLA type were indicated by public TCR beta signatures. General study results and limits: Clonotype analysis showed dominance of the ex vivo response by HLA-C-restricted CMV-specific TCR beta clonotypes. Cumulative public TCR beta family frequency identified CMV carriers with the relevant HLA.

From the reads, TCRdb called clonotypes with MiXCR, one entry per CDR3 protein. The sample yields fewer than 250,000 distinct CDR3 sequences, 9% to 15% seen once. Germline V CDR1 and CDR2: SQVTM, ANQGSEA. Trimming removed 4 bases at V and 1 base at J, with 11 bases between. CDR3 size: 15 residues. This clonotype was recorded once. The antigen remains undetermined. This may arise from a read error, as a much more abundant clone is one base away. As the CDR3 is not closed by the conserved phenylalanine or tryptophan, this likely results from a read error. Sequenced sample: PBMCs. V gene TRBV29-1 combines with J gene TRBJ2-6; D ambiguous. The TCR comes from a human donor in good health (CMV status not recorded). Some clones in this sample may be carry-over from other donors' samples. The CDR3 here is CSVVPWGSGANVLTY. The CDR3 coding sequence is TGCAGCGTTGTCCCCTGGGGTTCTGGGGCCAACGTCCTGACTTAC.